This TCR beta chain was recovered during a study of CD8 T cells in Susac syndrome. TCR beta sequencing was performed on blood CD8+ and CD4+ T cells. RNA in amounts of roughly 0.5 to 1 ug was reverse transcribed with random hexamers. Using its own MiXCR run on the immunoSEQ multiplex PCR reads, TCRdb lists one record per CDR3 protein. The table lists some 260,000 distinct CDR3 sequences, about 85% of them singletons. Trimming cost V 2 bases and J 4 bases; bases outside gene matches: 6. The CDR3 totals 16 residues. CDR1 and CDR2 (germline): MNHEY, SVGAGI. The sequencing input was CD8+ T cells from PBMCs. V gene TRBV6-5 combines with J gene TRBJ2-3; 10 bases fit TRBD2. The sequence was collected from a human donor with multiple sclerosis. CDR3 sequence reads: CASSYVSSGSPDTQYF. CDR3 bases: TGTGCCAGCAGTTACGTGTCTAGCGGGAGTCCAGATACGCAGTATTTT.